This section outlines one TCR beta chain sequence together with its context. Its antigen is unidentified. The germline V and J ends were trimmed by 6 bases and 9 bases, with 14 bases remaining between them. Germline V gene sequence: CDR1 MDHEN, CDR2 SYDVKM. This CDR3 region has 13 residues. The entry originates in a study of OX40 agonist ivuxolimab in advanced cancers. Whole-study context: Patients received ivuxolimab, an agonistic anti-OX40 (CD134) antibody. Patients were treated with intravenous ivuxolimab, dosed at 0.01 to 10 mg/kg and infused every 2 weeks. Overall study findings and caveats: Low normalized T-cell clonal expansion was also seen in some nonresponders. Doses of 0.1 to 3.0 mg/kg were accompanied by clonal expansion of CD4+ and CD8+ blood T cells by week 6.

The table came from immunoSEQ multiplex PCR; TCRdb's copy has only in-frame clones and leaves some out. Of tens of thousands of clones in the sample, roughly 86% were seen once. The chain uses TRBV28 and TRBJ2-2, with TRBD2 as a possible D gene (5 bases). The input for sequencing was CD4+ or CD8+ T cells sorted from blood, taken in a trial of the OX40 agonist ivuxolimab. The sequence was collected from an adult with an advanced solid tumor such as melanoma, head and neck, liver or kidney cancer. CDR3 sequence (DNA): TGTGCCAGCAGGATGAGACGGGAACGGGAGCTGTTTTTT. The encoded protein is CASRMRRERELFF.